In this sample, the clone carrying this T cell receptor beta chain turned up a few times. The data belong to a study of blood T cell repertoires in COVID-19. CDR3 length: 16 amino acids. In germline, CDR1 is DFQATT, CDR2 SNEGSKA (reference sequence). After removal of 3 bases from V and 0 bases from J, the junction contained 4 bases not matched to a gene. TCRdb's table, derived via immunoSEQ multiplex PCR, lists solely in-frame clones and lacks some. The data hold under 100,000 clones, with 80% to 95% observed a single time. The J gene is TRBJ2-3, the V gene TRBV20-1; 12 bases are shared with TRBD2. The clonotype comes from a woman in her sixties or seventies with active COVID-19. Sequenced material: peripheral blood. In DNA, the CDR3 is TGCAGTGCTAGTCAGCTAGCGGGAGGGAGCACAGATACGCAGTATTTT. It translates to CSASQLAGGSTDTQYF.